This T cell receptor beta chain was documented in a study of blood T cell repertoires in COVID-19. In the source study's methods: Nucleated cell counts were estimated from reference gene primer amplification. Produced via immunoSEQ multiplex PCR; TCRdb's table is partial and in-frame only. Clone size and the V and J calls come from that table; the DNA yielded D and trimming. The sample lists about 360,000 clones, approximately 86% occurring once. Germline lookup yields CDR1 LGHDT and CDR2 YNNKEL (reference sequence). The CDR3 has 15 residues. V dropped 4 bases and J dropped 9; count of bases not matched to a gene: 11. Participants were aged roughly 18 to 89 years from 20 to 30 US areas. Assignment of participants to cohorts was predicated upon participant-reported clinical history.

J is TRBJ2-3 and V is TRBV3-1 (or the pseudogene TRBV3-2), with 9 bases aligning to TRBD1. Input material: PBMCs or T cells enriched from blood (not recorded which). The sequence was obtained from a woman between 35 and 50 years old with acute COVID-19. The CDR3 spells CASSPSRDRVVTQYF. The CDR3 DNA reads TGTGCCAGCAGCCCCAGCCGGGACAGGGTAGTCACGCAGTATTTT.